Detailed here is one T cell receptor (beta chain). TCR beta CDR3 regions were amplified from RNA transcripts. The TCR CDR3 was amplified in a first-round RT-PCR using the HTBI primer set. TCRdb reanalysed the multiplex PCR reads using MiXCR and keeps one entry per CDR3 protein. The table shows 650,000 to 850,000 distinct CDR3 sequences, with roughly a sixth occurring only once. This sample stems from a study of T cells in Graves' hyperthyroidism and ophthalmopathy. The overall study: Blood was drawn when the patient was first diagnosed and still untreated.

The CDR3 contains 14 residues. Per germline, CDR1 DFQATT and CDR2 SNEGSKA (reference sequence). With 4 bases clipped from V and 4 bases from J, the junction kept 6 bases outside the gene matches. The TCR was taken from a woman between 45 and 65 years old with Graves' hyperthyroidism that later progressed to Graves' ophthalmopathy. This rearrangement joins TRBV20-1 to TRBJ2-1; 8 positions match TRBD2. Sequenced sample: blood. The CDR3 bases are TGCAGTGCTAAGAAGGCTAGCGGGTACAATGAGCAGTTCTTC. This translates into CSAKKASGYNEQFF.